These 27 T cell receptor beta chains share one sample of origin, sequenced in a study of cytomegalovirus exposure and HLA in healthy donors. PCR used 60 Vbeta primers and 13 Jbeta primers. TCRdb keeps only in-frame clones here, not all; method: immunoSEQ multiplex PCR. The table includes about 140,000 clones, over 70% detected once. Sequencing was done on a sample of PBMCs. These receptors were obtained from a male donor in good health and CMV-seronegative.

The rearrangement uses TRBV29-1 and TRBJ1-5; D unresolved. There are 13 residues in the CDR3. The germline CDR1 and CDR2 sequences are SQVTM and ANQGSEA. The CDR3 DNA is TGCATACTCCCGGGGAATAGCAATCAGCCCCAGCATTTT. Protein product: CILPGNSNQPQHF.

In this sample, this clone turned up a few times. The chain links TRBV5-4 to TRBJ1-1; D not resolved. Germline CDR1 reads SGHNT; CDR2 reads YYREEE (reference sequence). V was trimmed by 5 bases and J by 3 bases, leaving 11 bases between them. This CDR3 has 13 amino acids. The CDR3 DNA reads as TGTGCCAGCAGACGGGAGTGGGACACTGAAGCTTTCTTT. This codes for CASRREWDTEAFF.

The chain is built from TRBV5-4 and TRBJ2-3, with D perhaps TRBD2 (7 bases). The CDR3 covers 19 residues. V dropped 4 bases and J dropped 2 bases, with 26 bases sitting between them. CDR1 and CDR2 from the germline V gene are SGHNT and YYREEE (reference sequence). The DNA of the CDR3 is TGTGCCAGCAGCCCGGCCGGGGGCTGGGGAGGGAGGTCCACAGATACGCAGTATTTT. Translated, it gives CASSPAGGWGGRSTDTQYF. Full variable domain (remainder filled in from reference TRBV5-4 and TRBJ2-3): ETGVTQSPTHLIKTRGQQVTLRCSSQSGHNTVSWYQQALGQGPQFIFQYYREEENGRGNFPPRFSGLQFPNYSSELNVNALELDDSALYLCASSPAGGWGGRSTDTQYFGPGTRLTVL.

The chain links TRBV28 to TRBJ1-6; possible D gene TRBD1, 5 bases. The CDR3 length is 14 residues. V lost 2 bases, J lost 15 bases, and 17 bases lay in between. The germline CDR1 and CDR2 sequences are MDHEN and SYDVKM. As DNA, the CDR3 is TGTGCCAGCAGTTTAATTGCAGGAGGGACTAACCTCCACTTT. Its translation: CASSLIAGGTNLHF.

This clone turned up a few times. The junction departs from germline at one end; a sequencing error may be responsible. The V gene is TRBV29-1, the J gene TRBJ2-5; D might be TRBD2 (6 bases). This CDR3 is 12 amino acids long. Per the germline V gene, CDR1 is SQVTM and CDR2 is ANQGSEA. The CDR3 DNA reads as TGCAGCGGGGAGGAGGGTGGAGAGGCCCAGTACTTC. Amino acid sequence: CSGEEGGEAQYF.

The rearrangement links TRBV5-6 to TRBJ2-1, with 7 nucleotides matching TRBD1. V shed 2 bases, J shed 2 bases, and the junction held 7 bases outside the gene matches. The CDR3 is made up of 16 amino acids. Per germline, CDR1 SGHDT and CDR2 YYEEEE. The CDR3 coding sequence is TGTGCCAGCAGCTTTATTACAGGGGCCACCTACAATGAGCAGTTCTTC. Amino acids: CASSFITGATYNEQFF.

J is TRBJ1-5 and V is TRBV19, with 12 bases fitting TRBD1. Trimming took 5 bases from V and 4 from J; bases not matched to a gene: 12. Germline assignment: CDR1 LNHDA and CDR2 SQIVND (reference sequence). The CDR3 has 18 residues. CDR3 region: CASSPPGQGAFGNQPQHF. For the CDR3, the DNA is TGTGCCAGTAGTCCTCCGGGACAGGGGGCCTTCGGTAATCAGCCCCAGCATTTT.

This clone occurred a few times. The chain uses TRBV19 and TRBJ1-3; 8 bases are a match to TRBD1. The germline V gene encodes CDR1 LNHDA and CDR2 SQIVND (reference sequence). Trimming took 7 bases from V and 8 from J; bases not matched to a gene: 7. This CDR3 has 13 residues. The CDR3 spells CASTGQGADTIYF. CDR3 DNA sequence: TGTGCCAGTACCGGACAGGGAGCGGACACCATATATTTT.

CDR3 in DNA: TGCGCCAGCAGCGACGTGGGAGGCCAAGAGACCCAGTACTTC. Its translation is CASSDVGGQETQYF. The V and J genes are TRBV5-1 and TRBJ2-5; TRBD2 might be the D (6 bases). V was cut by 4 bases and J by 1 base, with 11 bases left in between. Germline CDR1 and CDR2: SGHRS and YFSETQ. The CDR3 totals 14 residues.

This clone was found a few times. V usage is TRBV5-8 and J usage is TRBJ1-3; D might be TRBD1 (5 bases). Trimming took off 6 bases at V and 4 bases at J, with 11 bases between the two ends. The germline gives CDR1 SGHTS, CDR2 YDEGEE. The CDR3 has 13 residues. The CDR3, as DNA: TGTGCCAGCACCCTCCGGGGGGGAAACACCATATATTTT. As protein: CASTLRGGNTIYF.

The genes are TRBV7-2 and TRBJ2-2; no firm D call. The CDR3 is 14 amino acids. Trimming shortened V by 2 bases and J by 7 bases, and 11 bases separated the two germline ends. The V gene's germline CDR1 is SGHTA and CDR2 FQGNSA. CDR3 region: CASSLRLVSGELFF. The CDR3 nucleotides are TGTGCCAGCAGCTTAAGGCTAGTAAGCGGGGAGCTGTTTTTT.

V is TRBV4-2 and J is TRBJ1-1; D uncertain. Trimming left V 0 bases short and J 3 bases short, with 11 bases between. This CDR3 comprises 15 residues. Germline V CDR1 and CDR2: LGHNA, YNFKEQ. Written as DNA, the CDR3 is TGTGCCAGCAGCCAAGAGATTGAGGGCTACACTGAAGCTTTCTTT. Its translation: CASSQEIEGYTEAFF.

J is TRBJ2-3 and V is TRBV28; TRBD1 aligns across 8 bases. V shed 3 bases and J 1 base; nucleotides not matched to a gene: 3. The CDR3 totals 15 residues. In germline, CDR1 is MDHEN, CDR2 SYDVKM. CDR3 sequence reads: CASSFQTGGTDTQYF. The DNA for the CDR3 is TGTGCCAGCAGTTTTCAGACAGGGGGCACAGATACGCAGTATTTT. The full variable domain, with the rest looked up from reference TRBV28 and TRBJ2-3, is DVKVTQSSRYLVKRTGEKVFLECVQDMDHENMFWYRQDPGLGLRLIYFSYDVKMKEKGDIPEGYSVSREKKERFSLILESASTNQTSMYLCASSFQTGGTDTQYFGPGTRLTVL.

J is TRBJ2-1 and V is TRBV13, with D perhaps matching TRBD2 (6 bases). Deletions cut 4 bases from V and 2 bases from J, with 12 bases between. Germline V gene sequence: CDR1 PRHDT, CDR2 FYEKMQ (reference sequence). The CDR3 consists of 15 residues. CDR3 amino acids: CASSSGLTAYNEQFF. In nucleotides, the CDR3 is TGTGCCAGCAGCTCCGGACTAACGGCCTACAATGAGCAGTTCTTC.

The CDR3 DNA follows: TGTGCCAGCAGCGGGGCGTTGGACAGGGTGGGTCACGGCTACACCTTC. This codes for CASSGALDRVGHGYTF. The V and J genes are TRBV7-9 and TRBJ1-2; 8 positions agree with TRBD1. V was pared by 5 bases and J by 8 bases, with 16 bases of the junction left unmatched. Germline V gene data show CDR1 as SEHNR and CDR2 as FQNEAQ (reference sequence). This CDR3 is 16 amino acids long.

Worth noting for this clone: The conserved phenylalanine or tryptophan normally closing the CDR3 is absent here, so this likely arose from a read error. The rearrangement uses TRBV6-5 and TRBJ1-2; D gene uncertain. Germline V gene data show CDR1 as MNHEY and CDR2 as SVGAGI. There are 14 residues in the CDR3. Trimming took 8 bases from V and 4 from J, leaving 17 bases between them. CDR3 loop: CASSRGREGYGYTS. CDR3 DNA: TGTGCCAGCTCCCGGGGTCGGGAGGGCTATGGCTACACCTCC.

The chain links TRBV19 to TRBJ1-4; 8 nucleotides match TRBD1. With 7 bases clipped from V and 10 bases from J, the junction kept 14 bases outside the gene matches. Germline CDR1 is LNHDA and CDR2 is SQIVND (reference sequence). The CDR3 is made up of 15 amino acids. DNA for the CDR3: TGTGCCAGTAACCAGCCTGGACAGGGAACGGGAAAACTGTTTTTT. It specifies CASNQPGQGTGKLFF. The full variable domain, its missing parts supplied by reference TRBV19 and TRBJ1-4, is DGGITQSPKYLFRKEGQNVTLSCEQNLNHDAMYWYRQDPGQGLRLIYYSQIVNDFQKGDIAEGYSVSREKKESFPLTVTSAQKNPTAFYLCASNQPGQGTGKLFFGSGTQLSVL.

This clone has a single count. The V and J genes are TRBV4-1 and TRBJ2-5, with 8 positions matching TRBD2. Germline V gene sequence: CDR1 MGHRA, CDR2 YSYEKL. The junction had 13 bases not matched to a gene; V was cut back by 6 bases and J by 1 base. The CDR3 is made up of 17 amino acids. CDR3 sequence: CASSLGRAGGPQETQYF. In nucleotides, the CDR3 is TGCGCCAGCAGTCTCGGGCGGGCGGGAGGCCCCCAAGAGACCCAGTACTTC.

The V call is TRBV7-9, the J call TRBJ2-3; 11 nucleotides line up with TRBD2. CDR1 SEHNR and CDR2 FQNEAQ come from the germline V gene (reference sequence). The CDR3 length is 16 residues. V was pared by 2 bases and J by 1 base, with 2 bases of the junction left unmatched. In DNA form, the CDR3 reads TGTGCCAGCAGCTTAAGACTAGCGGGACGCACAGATACGCAGTATTTT. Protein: CASSLRLAGRTDTQYF.

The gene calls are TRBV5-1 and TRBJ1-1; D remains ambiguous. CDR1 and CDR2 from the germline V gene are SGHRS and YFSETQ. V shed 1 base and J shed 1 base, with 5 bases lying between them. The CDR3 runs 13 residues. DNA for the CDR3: TGCGCCAGCAGCTTGTCAGAGAACACTGAAGCTTTCTTT. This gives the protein CASSLSENTEAFF.

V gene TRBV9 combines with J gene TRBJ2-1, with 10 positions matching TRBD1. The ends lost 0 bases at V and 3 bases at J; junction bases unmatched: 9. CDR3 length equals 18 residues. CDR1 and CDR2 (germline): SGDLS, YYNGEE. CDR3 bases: TGTGCCAGCAGCGTAGGGTCAGGGGGGACAGGGGACTACAATGAGCAGTTCTTC. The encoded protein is CASSVGSGGTGDYNEQFF. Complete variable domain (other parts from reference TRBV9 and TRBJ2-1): DSGVTQTPKHLITATGQRVTLRCSPRSGDLSVYWYQQSLDQGLQFLIQYYNGEERAKGNILERFSAQQFPDLHSELNLSSLELGDSALYFCASSVGSGGTGDYNEQFFGPGTRLTVL.

The CDR3: CASRKGGQGSYEQYF. As DNA, the CDR3 is TGTGCCAGCAGGAAAGGGGGACAGGGGTCCTACGAGCAGTACTTC. The chain has TRBV6-5 and TRBJ2-7, with 10 bases fitting TRBD1. Germline V gene lookup returns CDR1 MNHEY and CDR2 SVGAGI. Trimming at V came to 6 bases and at J to 1 base, leaving 6 bases not matched to a gene. The CDR3 consists of 15 residues.

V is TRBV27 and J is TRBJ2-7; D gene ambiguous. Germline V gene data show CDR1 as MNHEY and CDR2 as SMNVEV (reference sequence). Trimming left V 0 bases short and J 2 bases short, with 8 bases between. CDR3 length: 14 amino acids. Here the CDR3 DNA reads TGTGCCAGCAGTTTATCGCGGTCTGCCTACGAGCAGTACTTC. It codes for CASSLSRSAYEQYF.

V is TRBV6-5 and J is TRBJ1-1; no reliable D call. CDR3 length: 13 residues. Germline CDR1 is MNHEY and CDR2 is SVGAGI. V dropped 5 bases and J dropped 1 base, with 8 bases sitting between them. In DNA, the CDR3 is TGTGCCAGCAGTCTAACAGAGAACACTGAAGCTTTCTTT. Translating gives CASSLTENTEAFF.

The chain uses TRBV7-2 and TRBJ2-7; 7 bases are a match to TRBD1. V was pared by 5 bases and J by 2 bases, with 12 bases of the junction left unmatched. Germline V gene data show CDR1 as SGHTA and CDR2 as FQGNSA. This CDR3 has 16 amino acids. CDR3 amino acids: CASSQDRAASTYEQYF. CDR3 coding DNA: TGTGCCAGCAGCCAAGACAGGGCCGCAAGCACCTACGAGCAGTACTTC. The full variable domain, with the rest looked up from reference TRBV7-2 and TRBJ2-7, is GAGVSQSPSNKVTEKGKDVELRCDPISGHTALYWYRQSLGQGLEFLIYFQGNSAPDKSGLPSDRFSAERTGGSVSTLTIQRTQQEDSAVYLCASSQDRAASTYEQYFGPGTRLTVT.

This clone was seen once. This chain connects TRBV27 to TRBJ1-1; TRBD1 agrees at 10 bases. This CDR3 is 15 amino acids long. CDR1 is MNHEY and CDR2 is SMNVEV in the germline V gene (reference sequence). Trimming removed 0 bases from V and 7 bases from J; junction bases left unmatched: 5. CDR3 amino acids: CASSLSLTGGSEAFF. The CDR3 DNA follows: TGTGCCAGCAGTTTATCCCTGACAGGGGGCAGTGAAGCTTTCTTT.

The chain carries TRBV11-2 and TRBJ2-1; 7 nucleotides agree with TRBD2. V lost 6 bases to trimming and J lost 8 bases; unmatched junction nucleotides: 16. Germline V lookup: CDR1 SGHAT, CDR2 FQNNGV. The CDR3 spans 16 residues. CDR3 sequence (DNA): TGTGCCAGCAGGGACATGGGAGGCGGGGGAGGCGATGAGCAGTTCTTC. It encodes CASRDMGGGGGDEQFF. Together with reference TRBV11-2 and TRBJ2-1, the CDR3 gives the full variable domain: EAGVAQSPRYKIIEKRQSVAFWCNPISGHATLYWYQQILGQGPKLLIQFQNNGVVDDSQLPKDRFSAERLKGVDSTLKIQPAKLEDSAVYLCASRDMGGGGGDEQFFGPGTRLTVL.